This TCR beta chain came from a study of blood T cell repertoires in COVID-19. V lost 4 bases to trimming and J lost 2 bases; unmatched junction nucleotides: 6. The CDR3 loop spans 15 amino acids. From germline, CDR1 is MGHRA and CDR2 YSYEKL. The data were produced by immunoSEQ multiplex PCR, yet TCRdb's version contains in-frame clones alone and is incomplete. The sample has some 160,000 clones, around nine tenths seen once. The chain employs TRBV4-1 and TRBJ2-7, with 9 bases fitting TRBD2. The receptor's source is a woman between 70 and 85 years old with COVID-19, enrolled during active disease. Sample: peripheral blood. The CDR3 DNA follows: TGCGCCAGCAGCCCGTTAGCGGGGGAGACCTACGAGCAGTACTTC. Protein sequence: CASSPLAGETYEQYF.